Listed below are T cell receptor beta chains from one sample, sequenced in a study of blood T cell repertoires in COVID-19. Profiled with immunoSEQ multiplex PCR; TCRdb holds only in-frame clones, not every one. The sample contains 50,000 to 60,000 clones, over 80% of which appear only once. The sequencing sample was made of peripheral blood. The receptors were sampled from a man aged 35-49 years with acute or convalescent COVID-19. The CDR3 runs from the conserved cysteine through the conserved F or W. Each record gives: clone size, V gene, D gene, J gene, CDR3 protein, CDR3 DNA. The D gene is left open where the match is weak. Clone size is shown for a subset of rows, as once, few, many or a class of expanded clone.

>NA|TRBV5-1|NA|TRBJ1-4
CASSLAQAGNEKLFF
TGCGCCAGCAGCTTGGCCCAGGCCGGTAATGAAAAACTGTTTTTT
>NA|TRBV7-9|TRBD2|TRBJ2-1
CASSLGVGLAGNEQFF
TGTGCCAGCAGCTTAGGGGTGGGTCTAGCGGGCAATGAGCAGTTCTTC
>few|TRBV7-9|NA|TRBJ2-2
CASSLALSAGELFF
TGTGCCAGCAGCTTAGCCCTCTCCGCCGGGGAGCTGTTTTTT
>NA|TRBV6-5|NA|TRBJ1-1
CASRRQNTEAFF
TGTGCCAGCAGGAGACAGAACACTGAAGCTTTCTTT
>NA|TRBV9|TRBD2|TRBJ2-5
CASSPGLAGAETQYF
TGTGCCAGCAGCCCGGGACTAGCGGGAGCCGAGACCCAGTACTTC
>NA|TRBV3-1/TRBV3-2|TRBD1|TRBJ1-2
CASSPPTGQVAVGYTF
TGTGCCAGCAGCCCCCCGACTGGACAGGTTGCTGTCGGCTACACCTTC
>NA|TRBV7-8|TRBD1|TRBJ1-6
CASSLGQGKPLHF
TGTGCCAGCAGCTTGGGACAGGGGAAGCCCCTCCACTTT
>NA|TRBV5-1|NA|TRBJ2-1
CASSGGINNEQFF
TGCGCCAGCAGCGGGGGGATTAACAATGAGCAGTTCTTC
>NA|TRBV5-1|NA|TRBJ1-3
CASSLQGTTGNTIYF
TGCGCCAGCAGCTTGCAGGGTACTACTGGAAACACCATATATTTT
>NA|TRBV30|NA|TRBJ1-3
CAWSGNTGTGNTIYF
TGTGCCTGGAGTGGGAACACAGGGACTGGAAACACCATATATTTT
>NA|TRBV14|NA|TRBJ1-1
CASSPYPGINTEAFF
TGTGCCAGCAGCCCGTACCCCGGGATCAACACTGAAGCTTTCTTT
>NA|TRBV3-1/TRBV3-2|NA|TRBJ1-4
CASSHLSEKLFF
TGTGCCAGCAGCCACCTGTCTGAAAAACTGTTTTTT
>NA|TRBV11-2|NA|TRBJ2-4
CASSLAKPSFFGKNIQYF
TGTGCCAGCAGCTTAGCGAAACCTAGTTTTTTTGGCAAAAACATTCAGTACTTC
>NA|TRBV6-5|TRBD2|TRBJ2-1
CASSRLASNEQFF
TGTGCCAGCAGCAGACTAGCATCCAATGAGCAGTTCTTC
>NA|TRBV7-8|NA|TRBJ1-5
CASSLTGSNQPQHF
TGTGCCAGCAGCTTAACAGGGAGCAATCAGCCCCAGCATTTT
>NA|TRBV7-2|TRBD2|TRBJ2-2
CASSLRTSGSRTGELFF
TGTGCCAGCAGCTTAAGGACTAGCGGGAGCCGCACCGGGGAGCTGTTTTTT
>NA|TRBV2|NA|TRBJ2-5
CASSRPGLDF
TGTGCCAGCAGTAGACCGGGACTGGACTTC
>NA|TRBV5-1|NA|TRBJ2-5
CASSLPDRPETQYF
TGCGCCAGCAGCTTACCAGACAGGCCGGAGACCCAGTACTTC
>NA|TRBV10-3|TRBD1|TRBJ1-1
CAISARDRDEAFF
TGTGCCATCAGTGCCCGGGACAGGGACGAGGCTTTCTTT
>medium-sized|TRBV19|NA|TRBJ2-3
CASQGAATSGRTDTQYF
TGTGCCAGTCAGGGGGCCGCGACTAGCGGACGCACAGATACGCAGTATTTT
>NA|TRBV20-1|TRBD2|TRBJ2-3
CSASETSGRSDTQYF
TGCAGTGCTAGTGAGACTAGCGGGAGAAGTGATACGCAGTATTTT
>NA|TRBV9|TRBD2|TRBJ2-3
CASSKRAGGSETQYF
TGTGCCAGCAGCAAGCGGGCGGGGGGGTCTGAGACGCAGTATTTT
>NA|TRBV5-1|NA|TRBJ2-5
CASSMEPQGYRETQYF
TGCGCCAGCAGCATGGAACCTCAGGGGTATCGAGAGACCCAGTACTTC
>few|TRBV18|NA|TRBJ2-3
CASSPSGADTQYF
TGTGCCAGCTCACCCTCCGGGGCAGATACGCAGTATTTT
>NA|TRBV24-1|NA|TRBJ2-3
CATSDLRVKDTQYF
TGTGCCACCAGTGATCTCAGGGTTAAAGATACGCAGTATTTT
>few|TRBV1|NA|TRBJ2-5
CTSSQASSGAGGKETQYF
TGCACCAGCAGCCAAGCGTCTAGCGGGGCGGGGGGCAAAGAGACCCAGTACTTC
>NA|TRBV19|TRBD1|TRBJ1-2
CASSIGWGQGNYGYTF
TGTGCCAGTAGTATTGGTTGGGGACAGGGTAACTATGGCTACACCTTC
>NA|TRBV20-1|TRBD2|TRBJ2-3
CSASGLLLAAHRRTTDTQYF
TGCAGTGCTAGTGGCCTCTTACTAGCGGCCCATCGTAGGACCACAGATACGCAGTATTTT
>NA|TRBV10-3|NA|TRBJ1-5
CAISENAWTDSNQPQHF
TGTGCCATCAGTGAAAATGCGTGGACAGATAGCAATCAGCCCCAGCATTTT
>NA|TRBV6-2/TRBV6-3|NA|TRBJ1-5
CASSYSPENQPQHF
TGTGCCAGCAGTTACTCTCCTGAGAATCAGCCCCAGCATTTT
>NA|TRBV3-1/TRBV3-2|TRBD1|TRBJ1-2
CASSQDQGAVWGKRNTF
TGTGCCAGCAGCCAAGATCAGGGGGCTGTGTGGGGAAAGAGAAACACCTTC
>NA|TRBV4-1|NA|TRBJ1-2
CASSHRGGGDGYTF
TGCGCCAGCAGCCACCGAGGGGGGGGCGATGGCTACACCTTC
>few|TRBV18|NA|TRBJ1-1
CASSPVQGPGTEAFF
TGTGCCAGCTCACCAGTACAGGGCCCCGGGACTGAAGCTTTCTTT
>NA|TRBV5-1|NA|TRBJ1-6
CASSLGQTNNSPLHF
TGCGCCAGCAGCTTGGGCCAGACTAATAATTCACCCCTCCACTTT
>NA|TRBV24-1|NA|TRBJ2-3
CATSDFSEFKDTQYF
TGTGCCACCAGTGATTTCTCCGAGTTCAAGGATACGCAGTATTTT
>once|TRBV2|NA|TRBJ1-1
CASSSHMNTEAFF
TGTGCCAGCAGCTCGCACATGAACACTGAAGCTTTCTTT